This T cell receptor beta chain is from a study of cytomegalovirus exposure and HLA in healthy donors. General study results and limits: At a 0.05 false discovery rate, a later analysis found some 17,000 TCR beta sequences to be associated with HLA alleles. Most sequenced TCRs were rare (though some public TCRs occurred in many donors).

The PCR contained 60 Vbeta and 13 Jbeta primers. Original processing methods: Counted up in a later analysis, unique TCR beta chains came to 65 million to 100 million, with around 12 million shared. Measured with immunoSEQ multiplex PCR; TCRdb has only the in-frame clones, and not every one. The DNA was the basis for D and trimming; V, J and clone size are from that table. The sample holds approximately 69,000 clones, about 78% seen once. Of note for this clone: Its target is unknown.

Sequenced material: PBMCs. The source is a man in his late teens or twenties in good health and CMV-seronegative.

CDR3 DNA sequence: TGCGCCAGCCGTGTCAGGGTGGGGCCCGGGGAGCTGTTTTTT. Translating it yields CASRVRVGPGELFF. This chain connects TRBV5-1 to TRBJ2-2, with D perhaps TRBD1 (5 bases). The CDR3 is made up of 14 amino acids. V lost 7 bases and J lost 6, with 16 bases in between. Germline CDR1 is SGHRS and CDR2 is YFSETQ.